The rows below give T cell receptor beta chains drawn from one sample of a study of blood T cell repertoires in COVID-19. The method was immunoSEQ multiplex PCR; TCRdb's version includes in-frame clones alone and lacks a portion of them. The sample lists approximately 400,000 clones; 81% were seen once. Material for sequencing was peripheral blood. These TCRs come from a human donor with acute or convalescent COVID-19. The donor label of this sample is uncertain. Each CDR3 is given with its conserved first and last residue. Fields, in order: CDR3 protein, CDR3 DNA, clone size, V gene, J gene, D gene. A D gene is named only where the DNA matches it firmly. Rows may omit the clone size; those that give it use once, few, many or a size class.

CDR3aa: CASSEWGQGDQPQHF
CDR3nt: TGTGCCAGCAGTGAATGGGGACAGGGAGACCAGCCCCAGCATTTT
abundance: .
v_gene: TRBV6-1
j_gene: TRBJ1-5
d_gene: TRBD1

CDR3aa: CASSVDQQGVSYEQYF
CDR3nt: TGTGCCAGTAGTGTTGATCAACAGGGGGTATCCTACGAGCAGTACTTC
abundance: .
v_gene: TRBV19
j_gene: TRBJ2-7
d_gene: TRBD1

CDR3aa: CASSQVGAHTGELFF
CDR3nt: TGTGCCAGCAGCCAAGTGGGGGCCCACACCGGGGAGCTGTTTTTT
abundance: once
v_gene: TRBV3-1/TRBV3-2
j_gene: TRBJ2-2
d_gene: .

CDR3aa: CASSSGQGLANEKLFF
CDR3nt: TGTGCCAGCAGCTCGGGACAGGGGTTGGCTAATGAAAAACTGTTTTTT
abundance: .
v_gene: TRBV5-8
j_gene: TRBJ1-4
d_gene: TRBD1

CDR3aa: CASSRSGSSDTQYF
CDR3nt: TGTGCCAGCAGCCGATCGGGGAGTTCAGATACGCAGTATTTT
abundance: .
v_gene: TRBV7-7
j_gene: TRBJ2-3
d_gene: .

CDR3aa: CASSLSILAGGTSQGEQFF
CDR3nt: TGTGCCAGCAGTTTATCTATCCTAGCGGGAGGTACCTCGCAGGGGGAGCAGTTCTTC
abundance: .
v_gene: TRBV27
j_gene: TRBJ2-1
d_gene: TRBD2

CDR3aa: CASSQVGGTYNEQFF
CDR3nt: TGCGCCAGCAGCCAAGTAGGCGGGACCTACAATGAGCAGTTCTTC
abundance: few
v_gene: TRBV4-1
j_gene: TRBJ2-1
d_gene: .

CDR3aa: CASSFRTGTDSPLHF
CDR3nt: TGTGCCAGCAGCTTCCGGACAGGGACGGATTCACCCCTCCACTTT
abundance: .
v_gene: TRBV5-5
j_gene: TRBJ1-6
d_gene: TRBD1

CDR3aa: CASSLALAGETQYF
CDR3nt: TGCGCCAGCAGCTTGGCACTAGCGGGAGAGACCCAGTACTTC
abundance: .
v_gene: TRBV5-1
j_gene: TRBJ2-5
d_gene: TRBD2

CDR3aa: CASSHHRGNGYEQYF
CDR3nt: TGTGCCAGCAGTCATCACAGGGGCAATGGGTACGAGCAGTACTTC
abundance: .
v_gene: TRBV28
j_gene: TRBJ2-7
d_gene: TRBD1

CDR3aa: CASTVAGELFF
CDR3nt: TGCGCCAGCACGGTTGCCGGGGAGCTGTTTTTT
abundance: .
v_gene: TRBV5-1
j_gene: TRBJ2-2
d_gene: .

CDR3aa: CASSQEVSRTRNQPQHF
CDR3nt: TGCGCCAGCAGCCAAGAGGTGAGCCGCACCCGCAATCAGCCCCAGCATTTT
abundance: once
v_gene: TRBV4-1
j_gene: TRBJ1-5
d_gene: .

CDR3aa: CASSPRDTIYEQYF
CDR3nt: TGTGCCAGCAGCCCCCGGGACACCATCTACGAGCAGTACTTC
abundance: .
v_gene: TRBV3-1/TRBV3-2
j_gene: TRBJ2-7
d_gene: .

CDR3aa: CASSSTDRDVDTEAFF
CDR3nt: TGTGCCAGCAGCTCAACTGACAGGGATGTGGACACTGAAGCTTTCTTT
abundance: few
v_gene: TRBV28
j_gene: TRBJ1-1
d_gene: TRBD1

CDR3aa: CASSPAGAQPQHF
CDR3nt: TGTGCCAGCAGCCCAGCGGGGGCTCAGCCCCAGCATTTT
abundance: .
v_gene: TRBV4-2
j_gene: TRBJ1-5
d_gene: .

CDR3aa: CASKAQGMADTEAFF
CDR3nt: TGTGCCAGCAAGGCCCAGGGAATGGCGGACACTGAAGCTTTCTTT
abundance: .
v_gene: TRBV7-9
j_gene: TRBJ1-1
d_gene: .

CDR3aa: CASSSRRGGGELFF
CDR3nt: TGTGCCAGCAGTTCTCGGCGGGGGGGCGGGGAGCTGTTTTTT
abundance: few
v_gene: TRBV27
j_gene: TRBJ2-2
d_gene: TRBD2

CDR3aa: CASSLLTGDVSYEQYF
CDR3nt: TGCGCCAGCAGCTTGTTGACAGGGGACGTTAGCTACGAGCAGTACTTC
abundance: .
v_gene: TRBV5-1
j_gene: TRBJ2-7
d_gene: TRBD1

CDR3aa: CASMYDRGNSPLHF
CDR3nt: TGTGCCAGCATGTATGACAGAGGTAATTCACCCCTCCACTTT
abundance: .
v_gene: TRBV6-5
j_gene: TRBJ1-6
d_gene: .

CDR3aa: CASSWGRTGIHRNNQPQHF
CDR3nt: TGTGCCAGCAGTTGGGGTAGGACAGGGATTCATAGGAATAATCAGCCCCAGCATTTT
abundance: .
v_gene: TRBV28
j_gene: TRBJ1-5
d_gene: TRBD1

CDR3aa: CAWTTQGSRGYTF
CDR3nt: TGTGCCTGGACTACACAGGGTTCTAGGGGCTACACCTTC
abundance: .
v_gene: TRBV30
j_gene: TRBJ1-2
d_gene: .

CDR3aa: CASSFSGGVFYGYTF
CDR3nt: TGTGCCAGCAGTTTTTCCGGGGGGGTGTTCTATGGCTACACCTTC
abundance: .
v_gene: TRBV28
j_gene: TRBJ1-2
d_gene: .

CDR3aa: CASSIGRAYEQYF
CDR3nt: TGTGCCAGTAGTATTGGCAGGGCCTACGAGCAGTACTTC
abundance: .
v_gene: TRBV19
j_gene: TRBJ2-7
d_gene: .

CDR3aa: CASSRFRGQPQHF
CDR3nt: TGTGCCAGCAGTCGATTTCGGGGTCAGCCCCAGCATTTT
abundance: .
v_gene: TRBV27
j_gene: TRBJ1-5
d_gene: .

CDR3aa: CASSFSGGGNEQFF
CDR3nt: TGTGCCAGCAGCTTTTCAGGGGGTGGAAATGAGCAGTTCTTC
abundance: once
v_gene: TRBV11-3
j_gene: TRBJ2-1
d_gene: TRBD1

CDR3aa: CASSPWTMRDNNEQFF
CDR3nt: TGCGCCAGCAGCCCCTGGACAATGAGAGATAACAATGAGCAGTTCTTC
abundance: .
v_gene: TRBV5-1
j_gene: TRBJ2-1
d_gene: .

CDR3aa: CASSPLAGATDTQYF
CDR3nt: TGTGCCAGCTCGCCCCTAGCGGGAGCTACAGATACGCAGTATTTT
abundance: once
v_gene: TRBV18
j_gene: TRBJ2-3
d_gene: TRBD2

CDR3aa: CASSFRQGLNSPLHF
CDR3nt: TGTGCCAGCAGTTTCAGACAGGGGCTAAATTCACCCCTCCACTTT
abundance: .
v_gene: TRBV3-1/TRBV3-2
j_gene: TRBJ1-6
d_gene: TRBD1

CDR3aa: CASSLETKTQYF
CDR3nt: TGTGCCAGCAGCTTAGAAACAAAGACCCAGTACTTC
abundance: .
v_gene: TRBV7-2
j_gene: TRBJ2-5
d_gene: .

CDR3aa: CASSLTSGGSQETQYF
CDR3nt: TGTGCCAGCAGCCTTACTAGCGGGGGGAGCCAAGAGACCCAGTACTTC
abundance: .
v_gene: TRBV4-2
j_gene: TRBJ2-5
d_gene: TRBD2

CDR3aa: CASSQVSGAVQAFF
CDR3nt: TGTGCCAGCAGCCAAGTCTCGGGTGCGGTTCAAGCTTTCTTT
abundance: .
v_gene: TRBV3-1/TRBV3-2
j_gene: TRBJ1-1
d_gene: .

CDR3aa: CVRSANTAKQGRFQPQHF
CDR3nt: TGTGTCAGAAGCGCAAACACGGCTAAACAGGGGAGGTTTCAGCCCCAGCATTTT
abundance: once
v_gene: TRBV7-5
j_gene: TRBJ1-5
d_gene: .

CDR3aa: CATSRGSGNTEAFF
CDR3nt: TGTGCCACCAGCAGAGGTTCGGGGAACACTGAAGCTTTCTTT
abundance: .
v_gene: TRBV15
j_gene: TRBJ1-1
d_gene: .

CDR3aa: CASIVQGATGAFF
CDR3nt: TGTGCCAGCATCGTACAGGGGGCGACGGGAGCTTTCTTT
abundance: .
v_gene: TRBV5-7
j_gene: TRBJ1-1
d_gene: TRBD1

CDR3aa: CASSPLGENTEAFF
CDR3nt: TGTGCCAGCAGCCCGCTCGGGGAGAACACTGAAGCTTTCTTT
abundance: once
v_gene: TRBV27
j_gene: TRBJ1-1
d_gene: .

CDR3aa: CASSVTGTVATGELFF
CDR3nt: TGTGCCAGCAGTGTAACCGGGACAGTCGCCACCGGGGAGCTGTTTTTT
abundance: .
v_gene: TRBV6-1
j_gene: TRBJ2-2
d_gene: TRBD1

CDR3aa: CATSDSPGLGNNEQFF
CDR3nt: TGTGCCACCAGTGATTCGCCGGGACTAGGGAACAATGAGCAGTTCTTC
abundance: .
v_gene: TRBV24-1
j_gene: TRBJ2-1
d_gene: TRBD2

CDR3aa: CASSLTTQDNSPLHF
CDR3nt: TGCGCCAGCAGCTTGACGACGCAGGATAATTCACCCCTCCACTTT
abundance: .
v_gene: TRBV5-1
j_gene: TRBJ1-6
d_gene: .

CDR3aa: CASSLAASYNEQFF
CDR3nt: TGTGCCAGCTCCCTAGCGGCATCCTACAATGAGCAGTTCTTC
abundance: .
v_gene: TRBV6-5
j_gene: TRBJ2-1
d_gene: TRBD2

CDR3aa: CASSDPGRGGSNEQFF
CDR3nt: TGCGCCAGCAGTGACCCGGGGCGAGGGGGAAGCAATGAGCAGTTCTTC
abundance: .
v_gene: TRBV10-2
j_gene: TRBJ2-1
d_gene: .

CDR3aa: CSVEPRGVINEQFF
CDR3nt: TGCAGCGTTGAACCCCGGGGGGTTATCAATGAGCAGTTCTTC
abundance: .
v_gene: TRBV29-1
j_gene: TRBJ2-1
d_gene: TRBD2

CDR3aa: CASRDRDSLNEKLFF
CDR3nt: TGTGCCAGCAGGGACCGGGACAGCTTGAATGAAAAACTGTTTTTT
abundance: .
v_gene: TRBV6-5
j_gene: TRBJ1-4
d_gene: TRBD1

CDR3aa: CASSLGRWRGQPQHF
CDR3nt: TGTGCCAGCAGCTTGGGGAGGTGGAGGGGTCAGCCCCAGCATTTT
abundance: few
v_gene: TRBV5-8
j_gene: TRBJ1-5
d_gene: .

CDR3aa: CASSQEMDRGLGTQYF
CDR3nt: TGTGCCAGCAGCCAAGAAATGGACAGGGGGCTCGGGACCCAGTACTTC
abundance: .
v_gene: TRBV4-2
j_gene: TRBJ2-5
d_gene: TRBD1

CDR3aa: CASSTHSGGTEAFF
CDR3nt: TGTGCCAGCAGCACTCACTCAGGGGGCACTGAAGCTTTCTTT
abundance: .
v_gene: TRBV7-9
j_gene: TRBJ1-1
d_gene: TRBD1

CDR3aa: CASSESFNSQQTEAFF
CDR3nt: TGTGCCAGCAGTGAATCGTTCAACAGCCAACAGACTGAAGCTTTCTTT
abundance: .
v_gene: TRBV25-1
j_gene: TRBJ1-1
d_gene: .

CDR3aa: CASSTQGAFAQYF
CDR3nt: TGTGCCAGCAGCACTCAGGGGGCCTTTGCCCAGTACTTC
abundance: .
v_gene: TRBV3-1/TRBV3-2
j_gene: TRBJ2-5
d_gene: TRBD1

CDR3aa: CASSLSTDRNYEQYF
CDR3nt: TGTGCCAGCAGCTTATCTACGGACAGAAACTACGAGCAGTACTTC
abundance: .
v_gene: TRBV7-9
j_gene: TRBJ2-7
d_gene: .

CDR3aa: CASSSGLAGGSGLRETQYF
CDR3nt: TGTGCCAGCAGCTCGGGACTAGCGGGAGGATCGGGATTGAGAGAGACCCAGTACTTC
abundance: .
v_gene: TRBV11-2
j_gene: TRBJ2-5
d_gene: TRBD2

CDR3aa: CSVEEGHRANYGYTF
CDR3nt: TGCAGCGTTGAAGAAGGACACCGAGCTAACTATGGCTACACCTTC
abundance: .
v_gene: TRBV29-1
j_gene: TRBJ1-2
d_gene: .

CDR3aa: CASSYGRGQGEQFF
CDR3nt: TGTGCCAGCAGTTATGGCAGGGGGCAAGGTGAGCAGTTCTTC
abundance: .
v_gene: TRBV6-5
j_gene: TRBJ2-1
d_gene: TRBD1

CDR3aa: CASSLAGQGAREKLFF
CDR3nt: TGTGCCAGCAGCTTGGCGGGACAGGGGGCTCGGGAAAAACTGTTTTTT
abundance: .
v_gene: TRBV5-4
j_gene: TRBJ1-4
d_gene: TRBD1

CDR3aa: CASSSRTGTLFF
CDR3nt: TGTGCCAGCAGTTCCCGGACAGGGACGCTGTTTTTT
abundance: .
v_gene: TRBV27
j_gene: TRBJ2-2
d_gene: TRBD1

CDR3aa: CASSFYRGHYEQYF
CDR3nt: TGTGCCAGCAGTTTCTACAGGGGGCACTACGAGCAGTACTTC
abundance: .
v_gene: TRBV28
j_gene: TRBJ2-7
d_gene: TRBD1